The 21 T cell receptor beta chains below were found in one sample sequenced in a study of blood T cells in healthy people across ages. Primers used in a second PCR of roughly 6 to 12 cycles were a sample-barcoded 5' primer and a J-beta primer mix. A single record per CDR3 protein comes from TCRdb applying MiXCR to the 5' RACE reads. The profile shows about 840,000 distinct CDR3 sequences, roughly 28% of them singletons. The data were also submitted as part of a second study, on T cells of mothers and their children.

Source material: blood. The origin of the receptors is a woman aged 40-49 years in good health.

This chain uses TRBV7-9 with TRBJ1-2; D possibly corresponds to TRBD1 (6 bases). This CDR3 has 14 residues. Between the trimmed V and J ends, which lost 3 bases and 7 bases, there was a span of 15 bases. Germline V gives CDR1 SEHNR, CDR2 FQNEAQ (reference sequence). This chain's CDR3 is CASSLPMDRGGYTF. The CDR3 bases are TGTGCCAGCAGCTTGCCGATGGACAGAGGTGGCTACACCTTC.

A few counts support this clonotype. This chain's CDR3 is CSARGPQRGSTDTQYF. The CDR3 coding sequence is TGCAGTGCTAGGGGGCCCCAGCGGGGGAGCACAGATACGCAGTATTTT. This chain links TRBV20-1 with TRBJ2-3, with 8 bases lining up with TRBD2. The V gene end was trimmed by 3 bases and the J gene end by 0 bases; junction bases not matched to a gene: 8. The CDR3 runs 16 residues. Per germline, CDR1 DFQATT and CDR2 SNEGSKA (reference sequence).

This clonotype showed up many times. The CDR3 sequence: CASTQKSGVVEQFF. The DNA for the CDR3 is TGTGCCAGCACCCAGAAATCAGGGGTGGTTGAGCAGTTCTTC. This chain uses TRBV12-3 or TRBV12-4 with TRBJ2-1; perhaps TRBD1 as D (6 bases). Trimming left V 7 bases short and J 9 bases short, with 19 bases between. The CDR3 runs to 14 residues.

V and J are TRBV28 and TRBJ1-4; D not resolved. Germline lookup yields CDR1 MDHEN and CDR2 SYDVKM. V lost 5 bases and J lost 3, with 7 bases in between. The CDR3 length is 13 residues. CDR3 sequence reads: CASSDASNEKLFF. CDR3 DNA sequence: TGTGCCAGCAGTGACGCGTCTAATGAAAAACTGTTTTTT.

The gene calls are TRBV3-1 and TRBJ2-3, with 9 bases that match TRBD1. Germline-derived CDR1 and CDR2 are LGHDT and YNNKEL (reference sequence). V dropped 4 bases and J dropped 2; count of bases not matched to a gene: 16. This CDR3 contains 19 residues. In DNA form, the CDR3 reads TGTGCCAGCAGCCCTCCGGGGACAGGGAAGATAATAGTCACAGATACGCAGTATTTT. It specifies CASSPPGTGKIIVTDTQYF.

The genes are TRBV27 and TRBJ2-2; TRBD2 might be the D (5 bases). This CDR3 spans 16 amino acids. In germline, CDR1 is MNHEY, CDR2 SMNVEV (reference sequence). The V gene lost 0 bases and the J gene lost 4 bases, with 12 bases spanning the gap. CDR3 region: CASSLSWPSGTGELFF. CDR3 in DNA: TGTGCCAGCAGTTTATCCTGGCCAAGCGGCACCGGGGAGCTGTTTTTT.

This clonotype was found a few times. V is TRBV12-3 or TRBV12-4 and J is TRBJ2-4; D is possibly TRBD1 (5 bases). The CDR3 runs 13 residues. V was shortened by 3 bases and J by 13 bases, with 16 bases between the two germline ends. This CDR3 reads CASSFQGRREQYF. The CDR3, as DNA: TGTGCCAGCAGTTTTCAGGGCCGGCGAGAGCAGTACTTC.

Points on this clonotype: Given a much more abundant clone one base away, this may be a read error. The CDR3 DNA follows: TGCGCCAGCAGCTTGGAACAGGGGGTCTACGAGCAGTTCTTC. Its translation: CASSLEQGVYEQFF. The chain combines TRBV5-1 with TRBJ2-1; 8 nucleotides align to TRBD1. V trimming: 0 bases; J trimming: 10 bases; junction bases outside the gene matches: 6. The V gene's germline CDR1 is SGHRS and CDR2 YFSETQ. CDR3 size: 14 residues.

This clonotype has just a few counts. J is TRBJ1-6 and V is TRBV3-1; maybe TRBD1 (5 bases). Germline V gene sequence: CDR1 LGHDT, CDR2 YNNKEL (reference sequence). This CDR3 region has 14 residues. V was cut by 4 bases and J by 7 bases, with 11 bases left in between. DNA of the CDR3: TGTGCCAGCAGCCTCGGTGGGACCAATTCACCCCTCCACTTT. This gives the protein CASSLGGTNSPLHF.

The chain employs TRBV7-9 and TRBJ2-4, with TRBD1 matching 7 bases. Germline V lookup: CDR1 SEHNR, CDR2 FQNEAQ (reference sequence). V lost 5 bases and J lost 0; bases outside the gene matches: 10. The CDR3 runs 17 residues. CDR3 nucleotide sequence: TGTGCCAGCAGCCAGGGGACAGCTTTCCTAGCCAAAAACATTCAGTACTTC. Its protein is CASSQGTAFLAKNIQYF.

Note on this clonotype: Sequence at one end of the junction differs from germline and may be a read error. V gene TRBV6-5 combines with J gene TRBJ1-4, with D maybe TRBD1 (6 bases). Germline lookup yields CDR1 MNHEY and CDR2 SVGAGI. The CDR3 is 15 residues long. DNA for the CDR3: TGTGCCGGCAGTTACGGAATAACAGGGAGTGAAAAACGGTTTTTT. It encodes CAGSYGITGSEKRFF.

This clonotype is medium-sized. The rearrangement joins TRBV29-1 to TRBJ2-7; TRBD1 might be the D (6 bases). Germline V gives CDR1 SQVTM, CDR2 ANQGSEA. The CDR3 extends over 13 amino acids. Trimming removed 5 bases at V and 3 bases at J, with 14 bases between. CDR3 region: CSVSDSRFYEQYF. DNA for the CDR3: TGCAGCGTTTCGGACAGTCGGTTCTACGAGCAGTACTTC.

In this sample, this clonotype turned up many times. The chain recombines TRBV5-6 with TRBJ1-2; 9 positions agree with TRBD1. V shed 2 bases and J 5 bases; nucleotides not matched to a gene: 4. The CDR3 spans 14 residues. CDR1 SGHDT and CDR2 YYEEEE come from the germline V gene. CDR3 nucleotide sequence: TGTGCCAGCAGCTTCGGGACAGGGTATTATGGCTACACCTTC. Translated, it gives CASSFGTGYYGYTF.

On this clonotype: A much larger clonotype is one base distant, so this may be a read error. The chain carries TRBV4-1 and TRBJ2-4; tentative D call: TRBD1 (6 bases). The DNA end is a closer match to TRBJ2-7, so the J assignment may be wrong. From germline, CDR1 is MGHRA and CDR2 YSYEKL. The CDR3 totals 14 residues. Here the CDR3 reads CTSSHGGQHYEQYF. The CDR3 coding sequence is TGCACCAGCAGCCATGGAGGACAGCACTACGAGCAGTACTTC.

As to this clonotype: One end of the junction fails to match germline, which may point to a read error. The CDR3 is CACSPGRDTQYF. The CDR3 region has the DNA TGTGCCTGCAGCCCCGGTAGGGATACGCAGTATTTT. The chain couples TRBV9 to TRBJ2-3; unclear D gene. This CDR3 has 12 residues. The germline CDR1 and CDR2 sequences are SGDLS and YYNGEE. Variable domain in full (rest from reference TRBV9 and TRBJ2-3): DSGVTQTPKHLITATGQRVTLRCSPRSGDLSVYWYQQSLDQGLQFLIQYYNGEERAKGNILERFSAQQFPDLHSELNLSSLELGDSALYFCACSPGRDTQYFGPGTRLTVL.

A few counts support this clonotype. V and J are TRBV5-1 and TRBJ2-6; D ambiguous. This CDR3 is 16 amino acids long. The germline V gene encodes CDR1 SGHRS and CDR2 YFSETQ. The V end lost 4 bases, the J end lost 0 bases, and 11 bases lay between the germline ends. The CDR3 DNA reads as TGCGCCAGCAGCGTGGACCGGAGCTCTGGGGCCAACGTCCTGACTTTC. Protein: CASSVDRSSGANVLTF. The full variable domain, rest sourced from reference TRBV5-1 and TRBJ2-6, is KAGVTQTPRYLIKTRGQQVTLSCSPISGHRSVSWYQQTPGQGLQFLFEYFSETQRNKGNFPGRFSGRQFSNSRSEMNVSTLELGDSALYLCASSVDRSSGANVLTFGAGSRLTVL.

The CDR3 protein is CASSPRMRTDTQYF. The CDR3 nucleotides read TGTGCCAGCAGTCCCCGGATGCGCACAGATACGCAGTATTTT. The genes are TRBV28 and TRBJ2-3; D not resolved. This CDR3 spans 14 amino acids. Germline assignment: CDR1 MDHEN and CDR2 SYDVKM. The V end was cut by 5 bases, the J end by 1 base, with 10 bases between.

This rearrangement joins TRBV11-2 to TRBJ2-3; D is perhaps TRBD2 (6 bases). V lost 5 bases to trimming and J lost 3 bases, with 18 bases between them. Germline values: CDR1 SGHAT, CDR2 FQNNGV. The CDR3 runs to 16 residues. CDR3 sequence reads: CASSLPPGLLTDTQYF. The CDR3 DNA sequence: TGTGCCAGCAGCCTACCTCCGGGACTCCTAACAGATACGCAGTATTTT.

V and J are TRBV5-1 and TRBJ2-1; 7 bases line up with TRBD2. This CDR3 spans 15 amino acids. The V gene's germline CDR1 is SGHRS and CDR2 YFSETQ. Trimming removed 0 bases from V and 6 bases from J; junction bases left unmatched: 6. The CDR3 DNA follows: TGCGCCAGCAGCTTGGTGGGGGGGGACTGCAATGAGCAGTTCTTC. It is translated as CASSLVGGDCNEQFF.

The table lists this clonotype with a few counts. The junction and the germline gene differ at one end; a read error may be behind it. The rearrangement joins TRBV5-1 to TRBJ2-6; possible D gene TRBD1, 5 bases. The CDR3 is 15 amino acids. Looked up from germline, CDR1 is SGHRS and CDR2 is YFSETQ. CDR3: CASSLASYGANVRTF. The CDR3 DNA follows: TGCGCCAGCAGCTTGGCCTCCTATGGGGCCAACGTCCGGACTTTC.

This clonotype was seen once. The chain combines TRBV5-1 with TRBJ2-1; no clear D. The CDR3 consists of 13 residues. Germline V gene sequence: CDR1 SGHRS, CDR2 YFSETQ. Deletions cut 9 bases from V and 4 bases from J, with 14 bases between. CDR3 in amino acids: CANQSTPYNEQFF. The CDR3, as DNA: TGCGCCAACCAGTCAACCCCTTACAATGAGCAGTTCTTC.